The rows below give T cell receptor beta chains drawn from one sample of a study of cytotoxic CD8 clonotypes in ibrutinib-treated CLL. Generated by immunoSEQ multiplex PCR, the TCRdb table keeps only in-frame clones and is missing some. The sample records some 350,000 clones, 67% being singletons. This sample comprised PBMCs, obtained after 36 months of ibrutinib treatment. The receptors stem from a human donor with chronic lymphocytic leukemia. Each CDR3 is given with its conserved first and last residue. Fields, in order: V gene, D gene, J gene, clone size, CDR3 DNA, CDR3 protein. A D gene is named only where the DNA matches it firmly. Not every row has a clone size; where given, it reads once, few, many or a size class.

v_gene: TRBV10-1
d_gene: NA
j_gene: TRBJ1-4
abundance: few
CDR3nt: TGCGCCAGCAGTGAGTGCCAGGGCACTAATGAAAAACTGTTTTTT
CDR3aa: CASSECQGTNEKLFF

v_gene: TRBV5-4
d_gene: NA
j_gene: TRBJ1-1
abundance: NA
CDR3nt: TGTGCCAGCAGCTTGGTGGGCAGCCCCACTGAAGCTTTCTTT
CDR3aa: CASSLVGSPTEAFF

v_gene: TRBV27
d_gene: NA
j_gene: TRBJ1-2
abundance: few
CDR3nt: TGTGCCAGCAGGCGACAGAATAACTATGGCTACACCTTC
CDR3aa: CASRRQNNYGYTF

v_gene: TRBV5-6
d_gene: NA
j_gene: TRBJ1-1
abundance: NA
CDR3nt: TGTGCCAGCAGCTTCGGAGGGACTGAAGCTTTCTTT
CDR3aa: CASSFGGTEAFF

v_gene: TRBV29-1
d_gene: TRBD1
j_gene: TRBJ2-2
abundance: NA
CDR3nt: TGCAGCGTTACCCCGCCGGGACAGGGGTACACCGGGGAGCTGTTTTTT
CDR3aa: CSVTPPGQGYTGELFF

v_gene: TRBV9
d_gene: NA
j_gene: TRBJ2-2
abundance: NA
CDR3nt: TGTGCCAGCAGCCGTGTCCGTGGCACCGGGGAGCTGTTTTTT
CDR3aa: CASSRVRGTGELFF

v_gene: TRBV11-2
d_gene: NA
j_gene: TRBJ2-7
abundance: few
CDR3nt: TGTGCCAGCAGCGTTACGGGACATCCGGTTCGGGGGCAGTACTTC
CDR3aa: CASSVTGHPVRGQYF

v_gene: TRBV11-2
d_gene: TRBD1
j_gene: TRBJ2-7
abundance: NA
CDR3nt: TGTGCCAGCAGCCTGGGGACAGGGGTTTCCTACGAGCAGTACTTC
CDR3aa: CASSLGTGVSYEQYF

v_gene: TRBV11-2
d_gene: TRBD1
j_gene: TRBJ1-4
abundance: once
CDR3nt: TGTGCCAGCAGCTTAGGACAGGGGGCTGAAAAACTGTTTTTT
CDR3aa: CASSLGQGAEKLFF

v_gene: TRBV13
d_gene: TRBD1
j_gene: TRBJ1-5
abundance: once
CDR3nt: TGTGCCAGCAGCTTCGGACAGGGCCATAGCAATCAGCCCCAGCATTTT
CDR3aa: CASSFGQGHSNQPQHF

v_gene: TRBV4-1
d_gene: NA
j_gene: TRBJ2-5
abundance: NA
CDR3nt: TGCGCCAGCAGCCAAGTCGGGACAATGACCCAGTACTTC
CDR3aa: CASSQVGTMTQYF

v_gene: TRBV7-2
d_gene: NA
j_gene: TRBJ2-5
abundance: NA
CDR3nt: TGTGCCAGCAGCTTAGTGAGTGGGGAGACCCAGTACTTC
CDR3aa: CASSLVSGETQYF

v_gene: TRBV6-1
d_gene: NA
j_gene: TRBJ1-5
abundance: NA
CDR3nt: TGTGCCAGCAGGGAGGGTCACGGAGGGAGTCAGCCCCAGCATTTT
CDR3aa: CASREGHGGSQPQHF

v_gene: TRBV4-2
d_gene: NA
j_gene: TRBJ1-6
abundance: few
CDR3nt: TGTGCCAGCAGCCAAGCACCGGGACCGGATAATTCACCCCTCCACTTT
CDR3aa: CASSQAPGPDNSPLHF

v_gene: TRBV6-6
d_gene: TRBD1
j_gene: TRBJ2-1
abundance: few
CDR3nt: TGTGCCAGCAGTACAGACAGGGTGGTCAATGAGCAGTTCTTC
CDR3aa: CASSTDRVVNEQFF

v_gene: TRBV10-3
d_gene: TRBD1
j_gene: TRBJ2-1
abundance: NA
CDR3nt: TGTGCCACCAAGGGACAGGGGGCGAAAAGGCAGTTCTTC
CDR3aa: CATKGQGAKRQFF

v_gene: TRBV7-9
d_gene: TRBD2
j_gene: TRBJ2-7
abundance: NA
CDR3nt: TGTGCCAGCAGCTTAGCGGGGGGGTCCCCCACCTACGAGCAGTACTTC
CDR3aa: CASSLAGGSPTYEQYF

v_gene: TRBV5-1
d_gene: TRBD1
j_gene: TRBJ1-2
abundance: few
CDR3nt: TGCGCCAGCAGACTGGGACAGGGGGGAGGCTACACCTTC
CDR3aa: CASRLGQGGGYTF

v_gene: TRBV9
d_gene: NA
j_gene: TRBJ1-6
abundance: few
CDR3nt: TGTGCCAGCAGCGGGGGACCGCCCCACTCACCCCTCCACTTT
CDR3aa: CASSGGPPHSPLHF

v_gene: TRBV2
d_gene: NA
j_gene: TRBJ2-3
abundance: NA
CDR3nt: TGTGCCAGCTCAAGCAACGGGCGGGATACGCAGTATTTT
CDR3aa: CASSSNGRDTQYF

v_gene: TRBV5-1
d_gene: NA
j_gene: TRBJ2-7
abundance: NA
CDR3nt: TGCGCCAGCAGCTTACCGGGACGGATCTACGAGCAGTACTTC
CDR3aa: CASSLPGRIYEQYF

v_gene: TRBV19
d_gene: NA
j_gene: TRBJ2-2
abundance: NA
CDR3nt: TGTGCCACCGATGACAGACCGAACACCGGGGAGCTGTTTTTT
CDR3aa: CATDDRPNTGELFF

v_gene: TRBV4-1
d_gene: NA
j_gene: TRBJ1-1
abundance: NA
CDR3nt: TGCGCCAGCAGCCAAGATACTACGAGGGTCACTGAAGCTTTCTTT
CDR3aa: CASSQDTTRVTEAFF

v_gene: TRBV28
d_gene: NA
j_gene: TRBJ1-4
abundance: NA
CDR3nt: TGTGCCAGTAACCCGATCTCTAATGAAAAACTGTTTTTT
CDR3aa: CASNPISNEKLFF

v_gene: TRBV25-1
d_gene: TRBD1
j_gene: TRBJ1-1
abundance: NA
CDR3nt: TGTGCCACCTCCCTGACAGGGGTCACTGAAGCTTTCTTT
CDR3aa: CATSLTGVTEAFF

v_gene: TRBV9
d_gene: TRBD2
j_gene: TRBJ2-2
abundance: NA
CDR3nt: TGTGCCAGCAGCGTAGGACTAGCGAGGGCTGGGGAGCTGTTTTTT
CDR3aa: CASSVGLARAGELFF

v_gene: TRBV15
d_gene: NA
j_gene: TRBJ2-7
abundance: NA
CDR3nt: TGTGCCACCAGCCCCGAAACCGGAGGTTCCTACGAGCAGTACTTC
CDR3aa: CATSPETGGSYEQYF

v_gene: TRBV5-1
d_gene: TRBD1
j_gene: TRBJ1-1
abundance: NA
CDR3nt: TGCGCCAGCAGGGACAGGGCGTCGTCTGAAGCTTTCTTT
CDR3aa: CASRDRASSEAFF

v_gene: TRBV19
d_gene: TRBD1
j_gene: TRBJ2-7
abundance: NA
CDR3nt: TGTGCCAGTAGGAGGACAGGGGGGGCCACCTACGAGCAGTACTTC
CDR3aa: CASRRTGGATYEQYF

v_gene: TRBV7-2
d_gene: NA
j_gene: TRBJ2-7
abundance: few
CDR3nt: TGTGCCAGCAGCTTCGCGGGGGAGCAGTACTTC
CDR3aa: CASSFAGEQYF

v_gene: TRBV15
d_gene: TRBD1
j_gene: TRBJ1-5
abundance: few
CDR3nt: TGTGCCACCAGCAGAGACCCGACAGGGGGCAATCAGCCCCAGCATTTT
CDR3aa: CATSRDPTGGNQPQHF

v_gene: TRBV27
d_gene: TRBD2
j_gene: TRBJ2-1
abundance: NA
CDR3nt: TGTGCCAGCAGTTTCCTACGACTAGCGCGGTCCCCCAATGAGCAGTTCTTC
CDR3aa: CASSFLRLARSPNEQFF

v_gene: TRBV27
d_gene: TRBD2
j_gene: TRBJ2-5
abundance: NA
CDR3nt: TGTGCCAGCTCCCACCGTAGGCTAGCGGTCCAAGAGACCCAGTACTTC
CDR3aa: CASSHRRLAVQETQYF

v_gene: TRBV14
d_gene: TRBD1
j_gene: TRBJ2-5
abundance: NA
CDR3nt: TGTGCCAGCAGCCTCTACACCGGGACAGGGAGGCGAGAGACCCAGTACTTC
CDR3aa: CASSLYTGTGRRETQYF

v_gene: TRBV19
d_gene: NA
j_gene: TRBJ2-1
abundance: NA
CDR3nt: TGTGCCAGTAGCTTAGTTCACCCGGGGGAGCAGTTCTTC
CDR3aa: CASSLVHPGEQFF

v_gene: TRBV2
d_gene: NA
j_gene: TRBJ2-5
abundance: NA
CDR3nt: TGTGCCAGCAATGACCTCCGGGGCCCGAGAGAGACCCAGTACTTC
CDR3aa: CASNDLRGPRETQYF

v_gene: TRBV7-8
d_gene: NA
j_gene: TRBJ2-7
abundance: NA
CDR3nt: TGTGCCAGCAGCTTAGGCCCCCTTTACGAGCAGTACTTC
CDR3aa: CASSLGPLYEQYF

v_gene: TRBV10-1
d_gene: NA
j_gene: TRBJ1-1
abundance: NA
CDR3nt: TGCGCCAGCAGTGATTACCCTGGACGACAGGCTCCTCCGAACACTGAAGCTTTCTTT
CDR3aa: CASSDYPGRQAPPNTEAFF

v_gene: TRBV6-5
d_gene: NA
j_gene: TRBJ1-3
abundance: NA
CDR3nt: TGTGCCAGCAGTTACGGAAGAGCCTCTGGAAACACCATATATTTT
CDR3aa: CASSYGRASGNTIYF

v_gene: TRBV2
d_gene: TRBD2
j_gene: TRBJ2-3
abundance: NA
CDR3nt: TGTGCCAGCAGTGAAACCCCAGCGGGGGGCACAGATACGCAGTATTTT
CDR3aa: CASSETPAGGTDTQYF